The sample holds a few counts of the clone carrying this TCR beta chain. These data originate in a study of control samples from healthy donors and cancer patients. The CDR3 runs 15 residues. Germline V gives CDR1 ENHRY, CDR2 SYGVKD. Trimming shortened V by 8 bases and J by 1 base, and 15 bases separated the two germline ends. Sequencing used immunoSEQ multiplex PCR; TCRdb keeps in-frame clones, though not all of them. The sample gives about 42,000 clones, around 78% of which show up once; over 45% is in the top ten. This chain uses TRBV10-3 with TRBJ1-5; the D gene is possibly TRBD1 (6 bases). The sequencing sample was made of blood. The clonotype comes from a man between 60 and 75 years old in good health. The CDR3 bases are TGTGCCATCGGGATCGGGACACAGAGCAATCAGCCCCAGCATTTT. Its protein product is CAIGIGTQSNQPQHF.